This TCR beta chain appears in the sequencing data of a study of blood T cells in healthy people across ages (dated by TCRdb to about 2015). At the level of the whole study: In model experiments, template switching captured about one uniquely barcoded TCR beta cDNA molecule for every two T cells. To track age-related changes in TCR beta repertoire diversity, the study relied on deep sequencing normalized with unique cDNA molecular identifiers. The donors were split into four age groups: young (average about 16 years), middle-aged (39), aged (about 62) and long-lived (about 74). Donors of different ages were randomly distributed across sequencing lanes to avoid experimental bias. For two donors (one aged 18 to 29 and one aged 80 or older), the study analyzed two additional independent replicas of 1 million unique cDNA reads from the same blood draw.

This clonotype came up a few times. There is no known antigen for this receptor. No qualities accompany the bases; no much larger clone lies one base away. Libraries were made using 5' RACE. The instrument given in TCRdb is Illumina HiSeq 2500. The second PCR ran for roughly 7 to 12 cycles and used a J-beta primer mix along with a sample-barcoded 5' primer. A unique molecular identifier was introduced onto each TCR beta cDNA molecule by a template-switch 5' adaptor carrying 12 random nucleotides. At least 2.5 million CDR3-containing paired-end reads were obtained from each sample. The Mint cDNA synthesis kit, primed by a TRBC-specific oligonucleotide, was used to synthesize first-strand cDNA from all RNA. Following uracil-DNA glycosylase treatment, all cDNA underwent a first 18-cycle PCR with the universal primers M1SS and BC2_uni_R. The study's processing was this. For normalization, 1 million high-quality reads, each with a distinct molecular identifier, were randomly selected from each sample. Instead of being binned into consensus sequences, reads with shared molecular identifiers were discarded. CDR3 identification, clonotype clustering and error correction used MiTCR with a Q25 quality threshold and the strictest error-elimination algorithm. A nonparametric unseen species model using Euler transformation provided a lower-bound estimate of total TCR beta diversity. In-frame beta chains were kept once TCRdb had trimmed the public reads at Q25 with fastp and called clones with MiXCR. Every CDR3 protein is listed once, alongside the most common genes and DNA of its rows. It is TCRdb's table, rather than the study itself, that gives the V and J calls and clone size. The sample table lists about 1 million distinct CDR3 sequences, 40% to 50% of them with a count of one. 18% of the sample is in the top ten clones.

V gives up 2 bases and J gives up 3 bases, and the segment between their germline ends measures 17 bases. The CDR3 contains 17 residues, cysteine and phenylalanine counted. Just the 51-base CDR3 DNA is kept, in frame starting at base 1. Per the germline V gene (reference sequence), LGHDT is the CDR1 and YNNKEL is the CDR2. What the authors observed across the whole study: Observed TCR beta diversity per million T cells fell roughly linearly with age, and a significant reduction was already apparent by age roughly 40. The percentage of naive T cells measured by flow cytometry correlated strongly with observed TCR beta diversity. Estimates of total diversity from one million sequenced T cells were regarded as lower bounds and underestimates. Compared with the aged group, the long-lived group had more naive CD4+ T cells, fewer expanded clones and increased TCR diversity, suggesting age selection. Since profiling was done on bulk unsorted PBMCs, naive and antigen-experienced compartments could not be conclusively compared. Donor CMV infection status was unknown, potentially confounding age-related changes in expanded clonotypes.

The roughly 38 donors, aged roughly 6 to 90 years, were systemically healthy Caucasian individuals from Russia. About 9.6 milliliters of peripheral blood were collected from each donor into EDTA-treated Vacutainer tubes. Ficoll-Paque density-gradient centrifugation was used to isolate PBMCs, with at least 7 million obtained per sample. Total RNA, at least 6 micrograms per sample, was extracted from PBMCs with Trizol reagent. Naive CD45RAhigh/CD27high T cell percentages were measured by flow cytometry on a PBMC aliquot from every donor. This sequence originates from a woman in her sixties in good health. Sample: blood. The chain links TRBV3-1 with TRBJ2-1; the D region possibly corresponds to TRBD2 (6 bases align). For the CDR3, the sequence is CASSQIWGAGYYNEQFF. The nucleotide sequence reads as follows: TGTGCCAGCAGCCAAATCTGGGGAGCGGGCTACTACAATGAGCAGTTCTTC.